This T cell receptor (beta chain) was identified in a study of blood T cells in healthy people across ages. Study-wide points: Correlation between TCR beta diversity and naive T cell percentage was strong.

CDR3 size: 14 residues. Germline V CDR1 and CDR2: SQVTM, ANQGSEA. V was clipped by 5 bases and J by 4 bases; unmatched bases: 8. Of note for this clonotype: The antigen remains undetermined.

A second PCR of 7 to 11 cycles used a sample-barcoded 5' primer and a J-beta primer mix. One entry per CDR3 protein, called by TCRdb with MiXCR from the 5' RACE reads. The sample has 1,500,000 or so distinct CDR3 sequences, 45% to 70% seen once. V usage is TRBV29-1 and J usage is TRBJ2-5, with 9 bases identical to TRBD1. This TCR came from a young man in good health. The specimen was blood. DNA for the CDR3: TGCAGCGTTTCTCCACAGGGGGCAGGAGAGACCCAGTACTTC. Amino acid sequence: CSVSPQGAGETQYF.